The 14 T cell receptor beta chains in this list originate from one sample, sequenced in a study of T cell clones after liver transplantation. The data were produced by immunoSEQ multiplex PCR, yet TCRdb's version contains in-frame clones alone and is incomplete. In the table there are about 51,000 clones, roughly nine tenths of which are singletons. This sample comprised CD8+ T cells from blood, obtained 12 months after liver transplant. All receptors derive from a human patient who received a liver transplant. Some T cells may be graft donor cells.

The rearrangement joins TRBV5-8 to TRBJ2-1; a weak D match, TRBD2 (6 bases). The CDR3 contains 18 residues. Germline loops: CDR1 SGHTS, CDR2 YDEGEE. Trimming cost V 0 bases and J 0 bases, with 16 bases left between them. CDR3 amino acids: CASSLVAGTASSYNEQFF. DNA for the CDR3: TGTGCCAGCAGCTTGGTTGCGGGAACCGCGAGCTCCTACAATGAGCAGTTCTTC.

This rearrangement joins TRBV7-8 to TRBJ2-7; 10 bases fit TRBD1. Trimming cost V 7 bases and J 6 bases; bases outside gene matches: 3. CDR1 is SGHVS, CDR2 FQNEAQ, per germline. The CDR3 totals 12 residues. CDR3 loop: CASIGDRGEQYF. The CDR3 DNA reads TGTGCCAGCATCGGGGACAGGGGCGAGCAGTACTTC.

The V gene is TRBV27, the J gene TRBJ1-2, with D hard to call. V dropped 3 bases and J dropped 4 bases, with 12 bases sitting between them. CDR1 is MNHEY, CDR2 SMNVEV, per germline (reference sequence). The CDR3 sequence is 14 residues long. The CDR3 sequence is CASSLAASIYGYTF. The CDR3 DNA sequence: TGTGCCAGCAGTTTGGCAGCCTCAATCTATGGCTACACCTTC.

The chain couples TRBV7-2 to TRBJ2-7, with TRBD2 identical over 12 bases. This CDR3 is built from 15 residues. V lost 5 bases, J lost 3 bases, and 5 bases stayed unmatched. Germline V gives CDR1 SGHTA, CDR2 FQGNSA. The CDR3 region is CASSPLAGGGYEQYF. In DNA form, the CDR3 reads TGTGCCAGCAGCCCCCTAGCGGGAGGGGGCTACGAGCAGTACTTC.

The CDR3 region has the DNA TGTGCCAGCAGTTTAATAGGTGTCAATCAGCCCCAGCATTTT. This sequence encodes CASSLIGVNQPQHF. V usage is TRBV27 and J usage is TRBJ1-5; D gene uncertain. Germline lookup yields CDR1 MNHEY and CDR2 SMNVEV (reference sequence). The ends were cut back, 2 bases at V and 3 bases at J, with 8 bases in the middle. The CDR3 length is 14 residues.

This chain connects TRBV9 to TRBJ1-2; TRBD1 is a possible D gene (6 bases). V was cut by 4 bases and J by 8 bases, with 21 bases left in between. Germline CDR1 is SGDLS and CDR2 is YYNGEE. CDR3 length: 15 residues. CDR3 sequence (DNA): TGTGCCAGCAGCCCAACGTCGGGGGGCAGGAGGGGCTACACCTTC. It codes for CASSPTSGGRRGYTF.

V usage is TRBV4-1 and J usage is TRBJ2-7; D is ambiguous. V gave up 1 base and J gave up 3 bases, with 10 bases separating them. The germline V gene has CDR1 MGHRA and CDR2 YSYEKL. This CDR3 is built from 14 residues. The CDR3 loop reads CASSQVGSHYEQYF. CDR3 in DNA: TGCGCCAGCAGCCAAGTGGGTTCCCACTACGAGCAGTACTTC.

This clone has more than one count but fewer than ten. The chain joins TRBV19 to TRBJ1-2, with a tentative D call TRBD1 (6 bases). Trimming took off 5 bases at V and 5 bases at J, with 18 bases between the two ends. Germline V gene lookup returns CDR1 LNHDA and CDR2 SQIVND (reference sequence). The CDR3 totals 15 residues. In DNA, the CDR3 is TGTGCCAGTAGTCTCCTCACCGGGACAACGTATGGCTACACCTTC. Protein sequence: CASSLLTGTTYGYTF.

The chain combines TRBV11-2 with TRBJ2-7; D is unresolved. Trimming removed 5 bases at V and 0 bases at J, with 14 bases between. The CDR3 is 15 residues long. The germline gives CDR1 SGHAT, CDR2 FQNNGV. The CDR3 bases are TGTGCCAGCAGCCCGGACCCTTCCTCCTCCTACGAGCAGTACTTC. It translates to CASSPDPSSSYEQYF.

The CDR3 region is CASSLAGQGVRQQYF. Here the CDR3 DNA reads TGTGCCAGCAGCTTAGCGGGACAGGGGGTGCGTCAGCAGTACTTC. The J gene is TRBJ2-7, the V gene TRBV7-9, with 11 bases fitting TRBD1. Per germline, CDR1 SEHNR and CDR2 FQNEAQ (reference sequence). The CDR3 extends over 15 amino acids. Trimming cost V 0 bases and J 8 bases; bases outside gene matches: 6.

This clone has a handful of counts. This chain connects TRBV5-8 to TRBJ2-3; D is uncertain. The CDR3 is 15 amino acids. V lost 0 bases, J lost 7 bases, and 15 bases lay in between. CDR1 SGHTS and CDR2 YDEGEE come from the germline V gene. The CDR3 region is CASSLGSGLLNTQYF. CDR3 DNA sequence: TGTGCCAGCAGCTTGGGCTCCGGTCTTCTGAATACGCAGTATTTT.

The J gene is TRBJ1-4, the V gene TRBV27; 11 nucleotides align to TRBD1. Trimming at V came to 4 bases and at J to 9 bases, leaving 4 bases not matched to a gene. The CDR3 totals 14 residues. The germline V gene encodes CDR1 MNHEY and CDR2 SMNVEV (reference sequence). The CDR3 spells CASSSRDRGKKLFF. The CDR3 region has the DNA TGTGCCAGCAGTTCCCGGGACAGGGGGAAAAAACTGTTTTTT.

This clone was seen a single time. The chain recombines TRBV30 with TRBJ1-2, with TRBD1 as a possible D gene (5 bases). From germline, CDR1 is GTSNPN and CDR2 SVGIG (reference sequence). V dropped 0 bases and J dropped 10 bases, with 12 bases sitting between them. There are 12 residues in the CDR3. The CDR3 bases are TGTGCCTGGAGTGTGACCGGGGCATTCTACACCTTC. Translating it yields CAWSVTGAFYTF.

CDR3 loop: CASSFRAGVETQYF. The CDR3 DNA follows: TGTGCCAGCAGCTTTCGAGCGGGAGTAGAGACCCAGTACTTC. The J gene is TRBJ2-5, the V gene TRBV7-9; 8 bases are shared with TRBD2. Per germline, CDR1 SEHNR and CDR2 FQNEAQ (reference sequence). V lost 3 bases to trimming and J lost 4 bases; unmatched junction nucleotides: 4. The CDR3 is 14 amino acids.